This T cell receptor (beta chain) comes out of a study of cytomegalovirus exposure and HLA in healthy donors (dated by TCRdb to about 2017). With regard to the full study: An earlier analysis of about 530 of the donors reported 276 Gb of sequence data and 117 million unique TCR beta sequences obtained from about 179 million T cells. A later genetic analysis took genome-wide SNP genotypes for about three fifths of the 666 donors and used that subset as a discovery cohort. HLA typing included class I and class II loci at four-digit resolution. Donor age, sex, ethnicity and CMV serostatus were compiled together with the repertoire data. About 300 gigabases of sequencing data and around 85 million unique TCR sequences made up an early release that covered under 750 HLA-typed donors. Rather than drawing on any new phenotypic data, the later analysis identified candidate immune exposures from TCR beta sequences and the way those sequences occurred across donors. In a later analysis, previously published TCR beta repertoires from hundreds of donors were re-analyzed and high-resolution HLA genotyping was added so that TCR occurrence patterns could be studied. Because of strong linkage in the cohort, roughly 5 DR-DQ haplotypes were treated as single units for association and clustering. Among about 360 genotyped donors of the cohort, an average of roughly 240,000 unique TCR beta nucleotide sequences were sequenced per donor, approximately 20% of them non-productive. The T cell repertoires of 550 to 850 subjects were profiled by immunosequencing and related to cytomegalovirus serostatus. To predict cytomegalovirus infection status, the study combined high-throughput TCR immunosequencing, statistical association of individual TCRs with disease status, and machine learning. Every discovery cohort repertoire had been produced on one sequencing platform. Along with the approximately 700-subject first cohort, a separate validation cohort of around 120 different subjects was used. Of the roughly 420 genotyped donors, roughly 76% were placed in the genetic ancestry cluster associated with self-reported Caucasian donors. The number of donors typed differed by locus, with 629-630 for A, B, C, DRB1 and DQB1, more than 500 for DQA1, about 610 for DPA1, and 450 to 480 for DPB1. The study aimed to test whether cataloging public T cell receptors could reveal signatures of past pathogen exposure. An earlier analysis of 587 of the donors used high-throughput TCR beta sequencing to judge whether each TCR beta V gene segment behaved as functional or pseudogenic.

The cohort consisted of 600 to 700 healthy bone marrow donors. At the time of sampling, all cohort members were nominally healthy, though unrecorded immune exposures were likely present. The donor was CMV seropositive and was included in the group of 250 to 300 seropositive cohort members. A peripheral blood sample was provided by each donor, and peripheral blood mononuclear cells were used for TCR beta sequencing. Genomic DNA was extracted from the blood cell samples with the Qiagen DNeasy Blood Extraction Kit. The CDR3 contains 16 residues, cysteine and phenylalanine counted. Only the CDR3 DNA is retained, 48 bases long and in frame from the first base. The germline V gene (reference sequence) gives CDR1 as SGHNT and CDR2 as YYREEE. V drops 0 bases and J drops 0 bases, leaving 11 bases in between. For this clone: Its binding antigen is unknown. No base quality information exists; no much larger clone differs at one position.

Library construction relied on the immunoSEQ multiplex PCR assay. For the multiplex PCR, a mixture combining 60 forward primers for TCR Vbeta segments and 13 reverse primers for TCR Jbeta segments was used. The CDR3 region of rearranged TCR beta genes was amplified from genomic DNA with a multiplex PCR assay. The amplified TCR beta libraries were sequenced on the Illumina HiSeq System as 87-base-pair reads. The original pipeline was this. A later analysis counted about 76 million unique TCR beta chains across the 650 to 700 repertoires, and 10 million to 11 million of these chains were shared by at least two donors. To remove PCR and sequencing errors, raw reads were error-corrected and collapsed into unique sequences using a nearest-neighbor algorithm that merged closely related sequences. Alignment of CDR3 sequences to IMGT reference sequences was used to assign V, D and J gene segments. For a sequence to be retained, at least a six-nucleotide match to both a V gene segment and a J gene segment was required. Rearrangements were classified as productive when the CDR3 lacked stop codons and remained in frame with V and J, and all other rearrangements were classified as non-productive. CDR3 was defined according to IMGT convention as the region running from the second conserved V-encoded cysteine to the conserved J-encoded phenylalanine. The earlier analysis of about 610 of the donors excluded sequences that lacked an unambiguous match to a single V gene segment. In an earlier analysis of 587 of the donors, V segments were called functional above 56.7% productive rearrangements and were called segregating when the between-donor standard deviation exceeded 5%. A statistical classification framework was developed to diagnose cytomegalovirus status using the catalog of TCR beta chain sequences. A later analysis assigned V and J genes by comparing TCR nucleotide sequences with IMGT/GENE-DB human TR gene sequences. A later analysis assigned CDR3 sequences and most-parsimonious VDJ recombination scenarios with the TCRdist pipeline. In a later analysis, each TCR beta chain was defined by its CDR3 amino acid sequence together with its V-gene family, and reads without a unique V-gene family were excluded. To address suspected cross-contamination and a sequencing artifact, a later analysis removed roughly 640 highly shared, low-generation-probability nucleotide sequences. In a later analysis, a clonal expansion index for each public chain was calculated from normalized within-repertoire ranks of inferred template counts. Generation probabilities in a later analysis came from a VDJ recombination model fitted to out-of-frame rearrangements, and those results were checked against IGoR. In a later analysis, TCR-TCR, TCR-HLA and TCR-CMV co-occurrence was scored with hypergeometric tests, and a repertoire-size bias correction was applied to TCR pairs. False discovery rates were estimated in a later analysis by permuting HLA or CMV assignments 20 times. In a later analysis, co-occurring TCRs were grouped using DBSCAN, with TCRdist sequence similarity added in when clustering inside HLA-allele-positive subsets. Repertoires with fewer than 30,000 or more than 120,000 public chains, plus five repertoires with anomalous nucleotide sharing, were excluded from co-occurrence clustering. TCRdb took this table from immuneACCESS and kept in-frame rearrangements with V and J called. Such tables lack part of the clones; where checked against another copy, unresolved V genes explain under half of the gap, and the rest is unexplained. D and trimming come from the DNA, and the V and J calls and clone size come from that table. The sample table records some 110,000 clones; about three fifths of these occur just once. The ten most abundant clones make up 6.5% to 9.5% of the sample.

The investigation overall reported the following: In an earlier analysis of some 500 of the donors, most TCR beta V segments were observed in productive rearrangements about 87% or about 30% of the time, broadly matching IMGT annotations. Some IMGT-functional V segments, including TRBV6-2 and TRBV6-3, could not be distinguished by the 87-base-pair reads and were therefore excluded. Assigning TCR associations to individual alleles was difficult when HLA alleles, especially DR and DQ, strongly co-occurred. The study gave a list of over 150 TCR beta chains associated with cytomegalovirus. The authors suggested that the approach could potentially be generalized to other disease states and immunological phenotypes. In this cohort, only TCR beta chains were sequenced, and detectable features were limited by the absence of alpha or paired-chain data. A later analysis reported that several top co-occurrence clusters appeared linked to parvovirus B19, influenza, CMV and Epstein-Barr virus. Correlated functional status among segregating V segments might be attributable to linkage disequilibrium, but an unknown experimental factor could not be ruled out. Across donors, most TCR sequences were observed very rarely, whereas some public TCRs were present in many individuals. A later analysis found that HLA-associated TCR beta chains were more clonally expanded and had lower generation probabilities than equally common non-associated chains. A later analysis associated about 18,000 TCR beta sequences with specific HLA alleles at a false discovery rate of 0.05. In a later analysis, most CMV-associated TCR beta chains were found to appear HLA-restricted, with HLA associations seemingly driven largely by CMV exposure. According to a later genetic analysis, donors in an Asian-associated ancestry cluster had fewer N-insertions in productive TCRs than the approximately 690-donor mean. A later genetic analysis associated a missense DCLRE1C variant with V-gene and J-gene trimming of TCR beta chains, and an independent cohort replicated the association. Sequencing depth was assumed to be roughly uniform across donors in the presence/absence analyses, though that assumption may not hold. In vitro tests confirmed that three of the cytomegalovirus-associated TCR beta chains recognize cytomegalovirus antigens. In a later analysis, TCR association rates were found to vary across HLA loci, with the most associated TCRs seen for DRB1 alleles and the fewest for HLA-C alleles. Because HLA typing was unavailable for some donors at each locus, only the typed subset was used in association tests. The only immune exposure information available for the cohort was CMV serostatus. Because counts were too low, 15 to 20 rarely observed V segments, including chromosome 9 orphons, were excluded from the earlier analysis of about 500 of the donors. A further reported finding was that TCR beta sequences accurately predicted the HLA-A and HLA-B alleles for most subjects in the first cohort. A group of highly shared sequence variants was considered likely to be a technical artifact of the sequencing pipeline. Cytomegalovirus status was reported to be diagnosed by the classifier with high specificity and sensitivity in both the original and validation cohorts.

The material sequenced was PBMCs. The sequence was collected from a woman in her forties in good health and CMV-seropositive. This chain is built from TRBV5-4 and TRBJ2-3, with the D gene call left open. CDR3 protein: CASSLGASPSTDTQYF. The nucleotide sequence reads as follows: TGTGCCAGCAGCTTGGGGGCCAGCCCTAGCACAGATACGCAGTATTTT.